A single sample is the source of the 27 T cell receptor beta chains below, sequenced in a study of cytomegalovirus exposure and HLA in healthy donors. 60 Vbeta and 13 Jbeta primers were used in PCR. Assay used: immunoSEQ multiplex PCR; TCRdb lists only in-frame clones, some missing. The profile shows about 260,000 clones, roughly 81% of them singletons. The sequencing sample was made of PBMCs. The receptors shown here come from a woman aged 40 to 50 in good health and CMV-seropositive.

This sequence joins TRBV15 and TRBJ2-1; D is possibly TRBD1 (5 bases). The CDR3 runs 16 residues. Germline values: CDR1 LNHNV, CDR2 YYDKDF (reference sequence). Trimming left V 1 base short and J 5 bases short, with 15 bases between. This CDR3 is CATSRGAQVGHNEQFF. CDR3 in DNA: TGTGCCACCAGCAGAGGGGCGCAAGTGGGGCACAATGAGCAGTTCTTC.

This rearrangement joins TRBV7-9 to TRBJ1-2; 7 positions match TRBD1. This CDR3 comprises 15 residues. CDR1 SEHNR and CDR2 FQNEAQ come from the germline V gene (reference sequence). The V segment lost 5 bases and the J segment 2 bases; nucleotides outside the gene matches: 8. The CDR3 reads CASSQHRGPNYGYTF. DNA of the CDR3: TGTGCCAGCAGCCAGCACAGGGGTCCCAACTATGGCTACACCTTC.

The CDR3 coding sequence is TGTGCCAGTATCCCCTCTACCTGGACAGCCGCCTATGGCTACACCTTC. Its translation is CASIPSTWTAAYGYTF. The chain recombines TRBV19 with TRBJ1-2; tentatively, D is TRBD1 (6 bases). Trimming took off 7 bases at V and 4 bases at J, with 22 bases between the two ends. The length of the CDR3 is 16 residues. CDR1 and CDR2 from the germline V gene are LNHDA and SQIVND (reference sequence).

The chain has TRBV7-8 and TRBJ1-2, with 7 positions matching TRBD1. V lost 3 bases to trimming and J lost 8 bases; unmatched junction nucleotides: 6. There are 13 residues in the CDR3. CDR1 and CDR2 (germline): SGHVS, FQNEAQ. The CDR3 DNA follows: TGTGCCAGCAGCTTGGACAGGAGAGAGGGCTACACCTTC. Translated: CASSLDRREGYTF.

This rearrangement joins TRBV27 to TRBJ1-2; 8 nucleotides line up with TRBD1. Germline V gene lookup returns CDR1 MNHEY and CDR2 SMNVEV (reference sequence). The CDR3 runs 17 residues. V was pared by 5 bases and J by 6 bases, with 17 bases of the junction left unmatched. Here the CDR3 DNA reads TGTGCCAGCAGTCCGGACAGGGCTCCACTAACTAATCATGGCTACACCTTC. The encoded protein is CASSPDRAPLTNHGYTF.

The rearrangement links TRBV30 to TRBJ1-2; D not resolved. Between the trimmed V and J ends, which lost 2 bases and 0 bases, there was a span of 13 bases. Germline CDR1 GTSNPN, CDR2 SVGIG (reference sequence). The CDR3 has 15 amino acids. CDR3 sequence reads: CAWSPGGGTNYGYTF. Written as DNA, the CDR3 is TGTGCCTGGAGTCCCGGTGGCGGAACTAACTATGGCTACACCTTC.

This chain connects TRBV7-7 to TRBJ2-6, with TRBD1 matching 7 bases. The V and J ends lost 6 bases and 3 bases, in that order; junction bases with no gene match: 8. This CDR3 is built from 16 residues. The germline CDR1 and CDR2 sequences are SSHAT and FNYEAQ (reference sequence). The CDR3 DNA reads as TGTGCCAGCAGTCCCGGGACAGCGTATGGGGCCAACGTCCTGACTTTC. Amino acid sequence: CASSPGTAYGANVLTF.

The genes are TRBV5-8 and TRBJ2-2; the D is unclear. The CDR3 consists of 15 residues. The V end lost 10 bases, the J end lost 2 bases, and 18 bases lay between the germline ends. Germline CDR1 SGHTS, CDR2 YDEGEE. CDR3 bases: TGTGCCCCAGTAGTGGGCAGTTTTAACACCGGGGAGCTGTTTTTT. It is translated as CAPVVGSFNTGELFF.

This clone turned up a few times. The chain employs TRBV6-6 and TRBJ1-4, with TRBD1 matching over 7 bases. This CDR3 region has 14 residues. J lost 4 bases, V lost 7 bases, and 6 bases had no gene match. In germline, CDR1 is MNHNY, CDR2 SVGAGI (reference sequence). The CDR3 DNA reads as TGTGCCAGCACCGGCCGGGACAGTAATGAAAAACTGTTTTTT. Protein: CASTGRDSNEKLFF.

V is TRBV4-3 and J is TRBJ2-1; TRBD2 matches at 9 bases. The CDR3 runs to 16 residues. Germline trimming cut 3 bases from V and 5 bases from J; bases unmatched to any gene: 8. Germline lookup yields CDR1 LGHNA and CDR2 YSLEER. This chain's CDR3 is CASSHLSGRPDNEQFF. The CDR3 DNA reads TGCGCCAGCAGCCACCTTAGCGGGAGACCTGACAATGAGCAGTTCTTC.

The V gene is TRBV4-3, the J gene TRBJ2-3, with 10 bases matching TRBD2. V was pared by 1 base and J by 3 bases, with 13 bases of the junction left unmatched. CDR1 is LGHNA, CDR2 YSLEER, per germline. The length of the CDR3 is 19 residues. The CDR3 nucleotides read TGCGCCAGCAGCCAAGTAGTCTCCCAGGGACTAGCGTTAACAGATACGCAGTATTTT. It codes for CASSQVVSQGLALTDTQYF.

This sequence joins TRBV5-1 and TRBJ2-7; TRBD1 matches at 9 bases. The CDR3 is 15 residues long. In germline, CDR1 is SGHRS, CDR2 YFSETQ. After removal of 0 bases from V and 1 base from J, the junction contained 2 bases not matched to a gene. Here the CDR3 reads CASSLEQGASYEQYF. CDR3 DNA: TGCGCCAGCAGCTTGGAACAGGGGGCGTCCTACGAGCAGTACTTC.

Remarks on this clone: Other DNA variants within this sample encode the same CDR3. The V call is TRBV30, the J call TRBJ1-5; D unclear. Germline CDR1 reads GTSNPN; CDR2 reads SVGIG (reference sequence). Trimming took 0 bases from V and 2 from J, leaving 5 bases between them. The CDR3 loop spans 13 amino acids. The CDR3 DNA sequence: TGTGCCTGGAGTGTACGAGGCAATCAGCCCCAGCATTTT. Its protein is CAWSVRGNQPQHF.

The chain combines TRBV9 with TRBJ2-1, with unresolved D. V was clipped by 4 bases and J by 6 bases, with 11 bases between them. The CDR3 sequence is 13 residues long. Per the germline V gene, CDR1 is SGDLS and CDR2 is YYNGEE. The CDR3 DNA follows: TGTGCCAGCAGCTTTAGTCCAGGCAATGAGCAGTTCTTC. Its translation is CASSFSPGNEQFF. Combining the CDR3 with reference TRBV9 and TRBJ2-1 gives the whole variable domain DSGVTQTPKHLITATGQRVTLRCSPRSGDLSVYWYQQSLDQGLQFLIQYYNGEERAKGNILERFSAQQFPDLHSELNLSSLELGDSALYFCASSFSPGNEQFFGPGTRLTVL.

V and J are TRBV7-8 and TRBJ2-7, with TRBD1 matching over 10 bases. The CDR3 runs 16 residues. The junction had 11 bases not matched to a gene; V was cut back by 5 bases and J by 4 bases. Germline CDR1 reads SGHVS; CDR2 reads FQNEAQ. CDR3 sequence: CASSDKWGQGIYEQYF. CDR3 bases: TGTGCCAGCAGCGACAAATGGGGACAGGGGATATACGAGCAGTACTTC.

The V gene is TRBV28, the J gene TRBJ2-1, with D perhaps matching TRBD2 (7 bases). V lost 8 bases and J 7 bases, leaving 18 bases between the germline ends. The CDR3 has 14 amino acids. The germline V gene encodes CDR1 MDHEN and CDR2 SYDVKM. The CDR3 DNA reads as TGTGCCAGCCGCGGGGGCCCCCGAGTAAATGAGCAGTTCTTC. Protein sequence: CASRGGPRVNEQFF.

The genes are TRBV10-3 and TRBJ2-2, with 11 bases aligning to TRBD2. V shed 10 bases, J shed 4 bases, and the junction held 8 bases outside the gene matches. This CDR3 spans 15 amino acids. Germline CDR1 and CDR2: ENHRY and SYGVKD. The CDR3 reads CATCPLAGGTGELFF. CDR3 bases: TGTGCCACCTGTCCCCTAGCGGGAGGCACCGGGGAGCTGTTTTTT.

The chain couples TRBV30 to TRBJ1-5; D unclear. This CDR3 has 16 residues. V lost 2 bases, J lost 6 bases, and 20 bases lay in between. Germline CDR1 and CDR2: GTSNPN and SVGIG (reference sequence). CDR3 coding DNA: TGTGCCTGGAGTCCCCCGTTCAGAGGTACGAGTCAGCCCCAGCATTTT. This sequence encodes CAWSPPFRGTSQPQHF. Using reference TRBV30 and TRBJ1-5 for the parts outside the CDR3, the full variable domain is SQTIHQWPATLVQPVGSPLSLECTVEGTSNPNLYWYRQAAGRGLQLLFYSVGIGQISSEVPQNLSASRPQDRQFILSSKKLLLSDSGFYLCAWSPPFRGTSQPQHFGDGTRLSIL.

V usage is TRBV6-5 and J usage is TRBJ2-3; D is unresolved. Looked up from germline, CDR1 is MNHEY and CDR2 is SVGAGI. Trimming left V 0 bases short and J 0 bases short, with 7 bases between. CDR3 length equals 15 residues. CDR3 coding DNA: TGTGCCAGCAGTTACTCGTCAGGTAGCACAGATACGCAGTATTTT. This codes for CASSYSSGSTDTQYF.

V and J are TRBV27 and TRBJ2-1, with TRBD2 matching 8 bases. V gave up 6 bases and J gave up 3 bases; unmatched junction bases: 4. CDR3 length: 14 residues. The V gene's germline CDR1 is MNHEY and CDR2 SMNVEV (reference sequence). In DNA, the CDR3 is TGTGCCAGCAGAGATAGCGGGGTCTACAATGAGCAGTTCTTC. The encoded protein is CASRDSGVYNEQFF.

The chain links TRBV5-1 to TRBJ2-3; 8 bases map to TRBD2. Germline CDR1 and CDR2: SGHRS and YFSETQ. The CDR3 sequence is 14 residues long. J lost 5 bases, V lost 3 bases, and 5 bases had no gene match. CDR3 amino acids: CASSSTSEKDTQYF. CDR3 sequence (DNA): TGCGCCAGCAGCTCGACTAGCGAAAAAGATACGCAGTATTTT. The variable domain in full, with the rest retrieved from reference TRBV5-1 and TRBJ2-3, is KAGVTQTPRYLIKTRGQQVTLSCSPISGHRSVSWYQQTPGQGLQFLFEYFSETQRNKGNFPGRFSGRQFSNSRSEMNVSTLELGDSALYLCASSSTSEKDTQYFGPGTRLTVL.

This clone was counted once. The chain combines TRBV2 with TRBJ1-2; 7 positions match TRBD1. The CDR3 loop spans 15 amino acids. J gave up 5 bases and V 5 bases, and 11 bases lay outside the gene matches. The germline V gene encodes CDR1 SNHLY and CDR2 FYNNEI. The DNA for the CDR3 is TGTGCCAGCAGTACACCCGGACAGGAGAGATATGGCTACACCTTC. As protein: CASSTPGQERYGYTF.

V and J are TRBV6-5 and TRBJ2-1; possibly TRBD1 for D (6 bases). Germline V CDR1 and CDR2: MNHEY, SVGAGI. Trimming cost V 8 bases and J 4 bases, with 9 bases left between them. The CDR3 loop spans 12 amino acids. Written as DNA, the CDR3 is TGTGCCAGCGGGGGCCTTTACAATGAGCAGTTCTTC. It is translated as CASGGLYNEQFF.

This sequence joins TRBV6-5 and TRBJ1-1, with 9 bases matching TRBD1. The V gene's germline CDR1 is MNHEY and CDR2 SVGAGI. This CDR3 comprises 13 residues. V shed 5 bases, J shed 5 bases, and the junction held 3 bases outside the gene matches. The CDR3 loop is CASSLDRGTEAFF. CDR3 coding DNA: TGTGCCAGCAGTCTGGACAGGGGTACTGAAGCTTTCTTT.

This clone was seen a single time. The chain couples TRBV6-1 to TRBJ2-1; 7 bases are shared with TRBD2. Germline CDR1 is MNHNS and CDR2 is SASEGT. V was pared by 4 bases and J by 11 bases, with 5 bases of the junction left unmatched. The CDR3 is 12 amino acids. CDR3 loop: CASSVLSGQQFF. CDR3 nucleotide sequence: TGTGCCAGCAGTGTTCTTAGCGGGCAGCAGTTCTTC.

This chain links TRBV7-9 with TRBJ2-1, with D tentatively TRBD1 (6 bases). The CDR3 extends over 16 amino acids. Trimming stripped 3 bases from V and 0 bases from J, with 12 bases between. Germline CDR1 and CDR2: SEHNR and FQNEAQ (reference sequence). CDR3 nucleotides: TGTGCCAGCAGCTTCCGGACAGTCACCTCCTACAATGAGCAGTTCTTC. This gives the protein CASSFRTVTSYNEQFF.

The CDR3 loop reads CASSQGQPGADEQYF. As DNA, the CDR3 is TGTGCCAGCAGCCAGGGACAGCCTGGAGCCGACGAGCAGTACTTC. This chain links TRBV7-9 with TRBJ2-7; 7 nucleotides match TRBD1. Germline V gene lookup returns CDR1 SEHNR and CDR2 FQNEAQ (reference sequence). V lost 5 bases to trimming and J lost 5 bases; unmatched junction nucleotides: 12. The CDR3 contains 15 residues.